This is a list of T cell receptor beta chains from one sample in a study of long-term antiretroviral therapy in people with HIV. Sequencing used immunoSEQ multiplex PCR; TCRdb keeps in-frame clones, though not all of them. This sample has 20,000 to 25,000 clones, with about 92% found just once. The sample was unsorted PBMCs, taken 7.6 years after starting antiretroviral therapy. The source is a woman aged 40 to 50 with HIV. CDR3s include the opening cysteine and the closing phenylalanine or tryptophan. D genes are given only for firm matches. Size is omitted from some rows. Given values are once, few, many or a class for expanded clones.

v_call	clone_size	j_call	d_call	cdr3_nt	cdr3_aa
TRBV5-1	.	TRBJ2-2	.	TGCGCCAGCAGCTTGGATCTGAAACGGGCCGGGGAGCTGTTTTTT	CASSLDLKRAGELFF
TRBV5-4	.	TRBJ2-7	TRBD2	TGTGCCAGCAGCCCATATACCGGGACTAGCGGGGGTTACGAGCAGTACTTC	CASSPYTGTSGGYEQYF
TRBV5-1	.	TRBJ2-7	.	TGCGCCAGCAGCTCAACAGGGATGGCCGAGCAGTACTTC	CASSSTGMAEQYF
TRBV6-5	.	TRBJ1-5	.	TGTGCCAGCAGCCCCTCGGGGAGGCGGGTACAGCCCCAGCATTTT	CASSPSGRRVQPQHF
TRBV4-3	.	TRBJ1-3	.	TGCGCCAGCAGCCGGGGGGCAGGGAGCTCTGGAAACACCATATATTTT	CASSRGAGSSGNTIYF
TRBV7-2	.	TRBJ2-7	.	TGTGCCAGCAGCTTAGCCCCAGGGACCGCCTACGAGCAGTACTTC	CASSLAPGTAYEQYF
TRBV29-1	.	TRBJ2-7	TRBD1	TGCAGCGGGGCACCGGGACAGGGGTACGAGCAGTACTTC	CSGAPGQGYEQYF
TRBV2	.	TRBJ1-3	.	TGTGCCTCATCCCGGACAGAACACTCTGGAAACACCATATATTTT	CASSRTEHSGNTIYF
TRBV7-9	once	TRBJ2-2	.	TGTGCCGGCTCAGGAATCGCGAACACCGGGGAGCTGTTTTTT	CAGSGIANTGELFF
TRBV19	.	TRBJ2-7	TRBD1	TGTGCCAGTAGTATGTCGGTCGGGACAGGCTACGAGCAGTACTTC	CASSMSVGTGYEQYF
TRBV29-1	.	TRBJ2-5	.	TGCAGTTGGGGGCGCGTTAGAGAGACCCAGTACTTC	CSWGRVRETQYF
TRBV6-5	.	TRBJ1-6	TRBD1	TGTGCCAGCAGTTACGGGACAGGGTCCTCACCCCTCCACTTT	CASSYGTGSSPLHF
TRBV7-6	.	TRBJ2-7	TRBD1	TGTGCCAGCAGCTTACGTAGGGGGCTCCCTTACGAGCAGTACTTC	CASSLRRGLPYEQYF
TRBV20-1	once	TRBJ1-2	.	TGCAGTGCTTTACAGGACTATGGCTACACCTTC	CSALQDYGYTF
TRBV19	.	TRBJ1-3	.	TGTGCCAGTAGTACGACGTACTCTGGAAACACCATATATTTT	CASSTTYSGNTIYF
TRBV30	.	TRBJ2-7	TRBD1	TGTGCCTGGAGTAGATGGCCGGGGACAGCGGACTCCTACGAGCAGTACTTC	CAWSRWPGTADSYEQYF
TRBV19	.	TRBJ1-1	TRBD1	TGTGCCAGTACCAGGGGACAGGTGAACACTGAAGCTTTCTTT	CASTRGQVNTEAFF
TRBV30	.	TRBJ2-7	.	TGTGCCTGGAGTGGGGGGATGTCCTACGAGCAGTACTTC	CAWSGGMSYEQYF
TRBV4-1	.	TRBJ2-4	TRBD2	TGCGCCAGCAGCCACGCACTAGCGGGGGGGCCCTTTTCCAAAAACATTCAGTACTTC	CASSHALAGGPFSKNIQYF
TRBV5-6	.	TRBJ1-1	.	TGTGCCAGCAGCCCTGGCGGGAACACTGAAGCTTTCTTT	CASSPGGNTEAFF
TRBV7-9	.	TRBJ1-2	.	TGTGCCAGCACGGGGGGCGCAAGTGGAGGCTACACCTTC	CASTGGASGGYTF
TRBV10-3	.	TRBJ1-1	.	TGTGCCGTCGGGAGCCAGGGCGCCACTGAAGCTTTCTTT	CAVGSQGATEAFF
TRBV4-3	once	TRBJ2-7	.	TGCGCCAGCAGCCAAGATGGACCAGGACCCTACGAGCAGTACTTC	CASSQDGPGPYEQYF
TRBV19	.	TRBJ1-6	.	TGTGCCAGTAGTAGCCAGAATAATTCACCCCTCCACTTT	CASSSQNNSPLHF